This T cell receptor (beta chain) was sequenced for a study of response to subunit inactivated influenza vaccine. With regard to this clonotype: Its cognate antigen is unknown.

Germline loops: CDR1 SQVTM, CDR2 ANQGSEA. This CDR3 comprises 12 residues. V lost 5 bases and J lost 1, with 9 bases in between. TCRdb reanalysed the RT-PCR reads using MiXCR and keeps one entry per CDR3 protein. The sample lists over 150,000 distinct CDR3 sequences, approximately 11% occurring once. General study results and limits: T cells newly recruited by each seasonal influenza vaccination are few, the authors suggested.

This clonotype originated in a man aged 50-75 years who received an inactivated influenza vaccine. Specimen: CD8+ T cells sorted from PBMCs, collected 23 months after vaccination. The chain joins TRBV29-1 to TRBJ2-7; D gene ambiguous. DNA of the CDR3: TGCAGCGTTCGCAAGTCATCCTACGAGCAGTACTTC. Protein sequence: CSVRKSSYEQYF.